This TCR beta chain was sequenced for a study of blood T cells in healthy people across ages. Points from the study as a whole: TCR beta diversity correlated strongly with naive T cell percentage. The authors considered diversity estimates from one million T cells to be underestimates.

This CDR3 comprises 13 residues. V was clipped by 3 bases and J by 7 bases, with 13 bases between them. Germline V CDR1 and CDR2: MNHNS, SASEGT. A second PCR of about 7 to 11 cycles used a sample-barcoded 5' primer and a J-beta primer mix. TCRdb reprocessed the 5' RACE reads with MiXCR, giving one entry per CDR3 protein. This sample carries roughly 1,500,000 distinct CDR3 sequences, approximately 32% of them seen once, and the ten largest clones take over 9%. A word on this clonotype: The target antigen is unknown.

The chain uses TRBV6-1 and TRBJ2-7, with D possibly being TRBD2 (6 bases). The origin of this receptor is a woman in her twenties or thirties in good health. Sequenced: blood. Here the CDR3 reads CASSEFQGREQYF. DNA for the CDR3: TGTGCCAGCAGTGAGTTCCAAGGGAGGGAGCAGTACTTC.